The rows below give T cell receptor beta chains drawn from one sample of a study of PD-1 blockade in classical Hodgkin lymphoma. Profiling relied on immunoSEQ multiplex PCR, and the TCRdb table lists in-frame clones only, not all of them. The sample has some 93,000 clones; 83% are singletons. This sample comprised peripheral blood mononuclear cells (PBMCs), obtained before the fourth cycle of nivolumab. The source is a human donor with classical Hodgkin lymphoma. Both conserved end residues are part of each CDR3. A D gene is named only where the DNA matches it firmly. Clone size is not always given. Where it is, it says once, few, many or a class for expanded clones.

V	J	D	size	CDR3	DNA
TRBV7-2	TRBJ2-1	NA	NA	CASSLSPTYNEQFF	TGTGCCAGCAGCTTATCCCCTACCTACAATGAGCAGTTCTTC
TRBV19	TRBJ2-2	TRBD2	NA	CASSLESGRHNTGELFF	TGTGCCAGTAGTCTGGAGAGCGGGAGACATAACACCGGGGAGCTGTTTTTT
TRBV19	TRBJ2-5	NA	few	CASSRLGETQYF	TGTGCCAGTAGTAGGCTGGGGGAGACCCAGTACTTC
TRBV19	TRBJ2-5	TRBD2	NA	CASASGPYQETQYF	TGTGCCAGTGCTAGCGGACCGTACCAAGAGACCCAGTACTTC
TRBV11-1	TRBJ2-7	TRBD1	NA	CASSLESTGSYEQYF	TGTGCCAGCAGCTTAGAGTCGACAGGGTCCTACGAGCAGTACTTC
TRBV5-4	TRBJ1-2	TRBD1	NA	CASSLDRDYGYTF	TGTGCCAGCAGCTTAGACAGGGACTATGGCTACACCTTC
TRBV11-2	TRBJ1-3	NA	NA	CASSFRGFSGNTIYF	TGTGCCAGCAGCTTTCGAGGGTTCTCTGGAAACACCATATATTTT
TRBV5-1	TRBJ2-5	TRBD1	NA	CASSLQGSGETQYF	TGCGCCAGCAGCTTACAGGGGAGTGGTGAGACCCAGTACTTC
TRBV10-3	TRBJ2-3	NA	NA	CATRGYRTTDTQYF	TGTGCCACCCGGGGGTACAGAACAACGGATACGCAGTATTTT
TRBV6-1	TRBJ1-5	NA	NA	CASSSGDTDQPQHF	TGTGCCAGCAGCTCGGGGGACACGGATCAGCCCCAGCATTTT
TRBV5-1	TRBJ2-5	NA	NA	CASSLKETQYF	TGCGCCAGCAGCCTTAAAGAGACCCAGTACTTC
TRBV30	TRBJ2-7	NA	many	CAWSVGVYEQYF	TGTGCCTGGAGTGTAGGAGTTTACGAGCAGTACTTC
TRBV13	TRBJ2-7	TRBD2	few	CASSSRLAGPTYEQYF	TGTGCCAGCAGCTCCCGACTAGCGGGACCGACCTACGAGCAGTACTTC
TRBV28	TRBJ2-5	NA	NA	CASSFVGPLRAGETQYF	TGTGCCAGCAGTTTCGTCGGCCCGCTCCGAGCCGGAGAGACCCAGTACTTC
TRBV5-1	TRBJ1-2	TRBD1	medium-sized	CASSSLGQGGFIWDYGYTF	TGCGCCAGCAGCTCTCTAGGACAGGGTGGGTTTATTTGGGACTATGGCTACACCTTC
TRBV19	TRBJ1-1	NA	NA	CASSILSENTEAFF	TGTGCCAGTAGTATCCTTTCGGAGAACACTGAAGCTTTCTTT
TRBV6-4	TRBJ2-2	NA	few	CASSPEQITGELFF	TGTGCCAGCAGCCCAGAACAGATCACCGGGGAGCTGTTTTTT
TRBV7-8	TRBJ2-7	TRBD2	NA	CASSFGTSGRNSYEQYF	TGTGCCAGCAGCTTTGGGACTAGCGGGCGCAACTCCTACGAGCAGTACTTC
TRBV28	TRBJ1-5	NA	NA	CASRPPRGSGNQPQHF	TGTGCCAGCAGACCCCCCCGGGGGTCCGGCAATCAGCCCCAGCATTTT
TRBV5-6	TRBJ1-5	NA	NA	CASSWRRGNQPQHF	TGTGCCAGCAGCTGGCGGAGGGGCAATCAGCCCCAGCATTTT
TRBV7-2	TRBJ2-3	TRBD2	NA	CASSLAPSGRGGDTQYF	TGTGCCAGCAGCTTAGCCCCCAGCGGGAGGGGGGGCGATACGCAGTATTTT
TRBV5-4	TRBJ1-5	NA	once	CASSLDSGAGQPQHF	TGTGCCAGCAGCTTGGACAGCGGGGCAGGTCAGCCCCAGCATTTT
TRBV27	TRBJ2-5	NA	NA	CASSLLGYQETQYF	TGTGCCAGCAGTTTACTGGGGTACCAAGAGACCCAGTACTTC
TRBV4-3	TRBJ2-3	TRBD2	NA	CASSQDLAGGTDTQYF	TGCGCCAGCAGCCAAGATCTAGCGGGAGGCACAGATACGCAGTATTTT